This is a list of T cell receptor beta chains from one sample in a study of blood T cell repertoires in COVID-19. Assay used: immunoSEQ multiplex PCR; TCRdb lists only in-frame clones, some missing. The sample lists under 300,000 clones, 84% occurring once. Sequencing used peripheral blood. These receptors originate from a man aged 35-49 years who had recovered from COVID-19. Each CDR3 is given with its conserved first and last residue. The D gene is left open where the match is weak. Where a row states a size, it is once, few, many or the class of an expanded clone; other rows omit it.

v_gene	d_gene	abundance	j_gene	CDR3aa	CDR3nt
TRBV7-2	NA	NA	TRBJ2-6	CASTPSEGRPGANVLTF	TGTGCCAGCACCCCCAGCGAGGGTAGGCCTGGGGCCAACGTCCTGACTTTC
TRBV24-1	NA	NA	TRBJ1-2	CATAGNGYTF	TGTGCCACCGCAGGGAATGGCTACACCTTC
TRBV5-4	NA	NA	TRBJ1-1	CASSLERGGLFPTEAFF	TGTGCCAGCAGCTTGGAAAGGGGGGGCTTGTTCCCCACTGAAGCTTTCTTT
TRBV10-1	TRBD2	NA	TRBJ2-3	CASSTSRSDTQYF	TGCGCCAGCTCGACTAGCAGGTCAGATACGCAGTATTTT
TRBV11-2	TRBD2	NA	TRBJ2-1	CASSLARTRLAFF	TGTGCCAGCAGCTTAGCCCGGACTAGACTCGCGTTCTTC
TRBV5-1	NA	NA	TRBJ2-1	CASSWGRVDSGDEQFF	TGCGCCAGCAGCTGGGGCCGGGTTGATAGCGGCGATGAGCAGTTCTTC
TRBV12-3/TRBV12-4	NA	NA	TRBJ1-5	CASSFLNQPQHF	TGTGCCAGCAGTTTCCTTAATCAGCCCCAGCATTTT
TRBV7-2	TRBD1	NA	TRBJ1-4	CASSQGGGREKLFF	TGTGCCAGCAGCCAGGGGGGTGGTAGGGAAAAACTGTTTTTT
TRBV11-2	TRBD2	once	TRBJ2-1	CASSFERDAEQFF	TGTGCCAGCAGCTTCGAGCGGGACGCTGAGCAGTTCTTC
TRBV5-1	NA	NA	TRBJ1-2	CASSQGTAPVNYGYTF	TGCGCCAGCAGCCAGGGGACCGCACCGGTTAACTATGGCTACACCTTC
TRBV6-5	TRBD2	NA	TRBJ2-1	CASSYIGSGDNEQFF	TGTGCCAGCAGTTACATAGGGAGCGGGGACAATGAGCAGTTCTTC
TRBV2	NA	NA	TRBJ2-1	CARGAGFSTVNEQFF	TGTGCCAGAGGCGCGGGCTTTTCGACGGTAAATGAGCAGTTCTTC
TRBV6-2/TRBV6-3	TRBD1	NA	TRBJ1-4	CASSYPRDRVRKLFF	TGTGCCAGCAGTTACCCCCGGGACAGGGTCCGAAAACTGTTTTTT
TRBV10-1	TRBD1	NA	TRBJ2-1	CASSPGTGVGEQFF	TGCGCCAGCAGTCCCGGGACAGGGGTCGGTGAGCAGTTCTTC
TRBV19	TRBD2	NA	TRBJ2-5	CASRGLALETQYF	TGTGCCAGTAGGGGACTAGCTTTAGAGACCCAGTACTTC
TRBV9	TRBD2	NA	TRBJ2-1	CASSVGLAGYYNEQFF	TGTGCCAGCAGCGTAGGACTAGCGGGCTACTACAATGAGCAGTTCTTC
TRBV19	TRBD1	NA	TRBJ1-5	CASSIGGTGDQPQHF	TGTGCCAGTAGTATAGGGGGGACAGGGGATCAGCCCCAGCATTTT